Only one count was recorded for the clone carrying this T cell receptor beta chain. The antigen remains undetermined. CDR3 length equals 16 residues. Per the germline V gene, CDR1 is MNHNS and CDR2 is SASEGT. Unmatched junction bases numbered 11, after V lost 4 bases and J lost 5 bases. The data were obtained in a study of identifying expanded T cells in peripheral blood. Study results and caveats: Clone count variance between approximately two-week samples rose with total template count. Technical replicates showed around 1.3 changed clones; around two weeks roughly 16; four weeks 19.

The repertoire was sequenced with immunoSEQ multiplex PCR; TCRdb's copy has only in-frame clones and lacks some. The repertoire holds 90,000 to 100,000 clones, with approximately 91% as singletons. V is TRBV6-1 and J is TRBJ2-7; TRBD2 matches 10 bases. The sequence was collected from a person aged 18 to 75 in good health. Sequencing was performed on blood. CDR3 in amino acids: CASSGTYSGGSNEQYF. In DNA form, the CDR3 reads TGTGCCAGCAGTGGCACCTATAGCGGGGGGTCCAACGAGCAGTACTTC.